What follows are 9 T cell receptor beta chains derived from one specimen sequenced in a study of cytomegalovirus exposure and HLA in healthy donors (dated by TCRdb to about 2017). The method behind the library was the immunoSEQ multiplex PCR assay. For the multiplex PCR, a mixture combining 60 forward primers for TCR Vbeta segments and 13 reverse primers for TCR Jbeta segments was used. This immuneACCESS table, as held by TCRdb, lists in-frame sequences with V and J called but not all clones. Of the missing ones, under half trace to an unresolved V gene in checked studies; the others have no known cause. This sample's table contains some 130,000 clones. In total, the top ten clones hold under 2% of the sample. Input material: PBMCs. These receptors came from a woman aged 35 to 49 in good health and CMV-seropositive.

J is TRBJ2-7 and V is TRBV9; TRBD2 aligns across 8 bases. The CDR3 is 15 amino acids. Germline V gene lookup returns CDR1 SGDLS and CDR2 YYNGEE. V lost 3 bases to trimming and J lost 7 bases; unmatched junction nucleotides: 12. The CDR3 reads CASSAFGGAPEEQYF. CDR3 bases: TGTGCCAGCAGCGCCTTCGGGGGGGCGCCAGAAGAGCAGTACTTC.

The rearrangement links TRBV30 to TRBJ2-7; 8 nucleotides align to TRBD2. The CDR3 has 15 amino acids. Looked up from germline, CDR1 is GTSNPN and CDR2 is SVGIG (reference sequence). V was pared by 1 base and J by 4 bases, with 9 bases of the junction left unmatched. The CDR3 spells CAWSGGSGSRYEQYF. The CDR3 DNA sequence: TGTGCCTGGAGTGGGGGAAGCGGGAGTAGGTACGAGCAGTACTTC.

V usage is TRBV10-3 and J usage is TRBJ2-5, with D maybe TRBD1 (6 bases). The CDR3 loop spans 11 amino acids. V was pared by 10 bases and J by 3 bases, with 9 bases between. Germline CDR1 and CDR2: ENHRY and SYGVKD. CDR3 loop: CATEGEETQYF. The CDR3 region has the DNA TGTGCCACCGAGGGGGAAGAGACCCAGTACTTC.

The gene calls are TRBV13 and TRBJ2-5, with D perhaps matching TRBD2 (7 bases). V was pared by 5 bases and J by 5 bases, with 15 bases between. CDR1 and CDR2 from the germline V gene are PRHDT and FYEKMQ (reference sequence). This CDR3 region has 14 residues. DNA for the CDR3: TGTGCCAGCAGCCCAGGTGGGAGGGGGGAGACCCAGTACTTC. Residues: CASSPGGRGETQYF.

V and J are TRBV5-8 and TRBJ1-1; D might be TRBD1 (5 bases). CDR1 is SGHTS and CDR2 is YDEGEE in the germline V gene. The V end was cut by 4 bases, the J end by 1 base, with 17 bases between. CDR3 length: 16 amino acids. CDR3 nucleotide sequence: TGTGCCAGCAGCGCGGGACGTGAACGGGGGAACACTGAAGCTTTCTTT. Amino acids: CASSAGRERGNTEAFF.

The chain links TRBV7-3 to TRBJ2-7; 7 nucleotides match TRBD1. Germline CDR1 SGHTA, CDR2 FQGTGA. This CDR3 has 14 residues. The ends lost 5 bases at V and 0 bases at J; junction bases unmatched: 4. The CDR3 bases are TGTGCCAGCAGCCGGGACAGCAGCTCCTACGAGCAGTACTTC. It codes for CASSRDSSSYEQYF.

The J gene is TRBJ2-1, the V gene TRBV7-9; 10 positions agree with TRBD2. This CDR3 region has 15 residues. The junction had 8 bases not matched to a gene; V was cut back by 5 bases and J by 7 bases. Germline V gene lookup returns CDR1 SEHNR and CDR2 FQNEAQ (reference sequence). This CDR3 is CASSQREGDLNEQFF. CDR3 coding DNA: TGTGCCAGCAGCCAGCGGGAGGGAGATTTGAATGAGCAGTTCTTC.

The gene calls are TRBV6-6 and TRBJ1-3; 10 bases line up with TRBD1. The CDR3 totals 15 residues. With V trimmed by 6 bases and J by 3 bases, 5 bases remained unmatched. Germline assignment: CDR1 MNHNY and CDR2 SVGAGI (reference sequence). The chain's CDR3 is CASSTGQGIGNTIYF. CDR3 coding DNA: TGTGCCAGCAGCACGGGACAGGGGATTGGAAACACCATATATTTT.

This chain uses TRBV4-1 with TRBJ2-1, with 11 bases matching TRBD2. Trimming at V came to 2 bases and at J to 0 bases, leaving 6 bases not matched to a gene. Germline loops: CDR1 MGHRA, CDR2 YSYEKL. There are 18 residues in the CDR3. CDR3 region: CASSQILAGASSYNEQFF. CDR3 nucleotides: TGCGCCAGCAGCCAAATACTAGCGGGAGCGAGCTCCTACAATGAGCAGTTCTTC.